This is a list of T cell receptor beta chains from one sample in a study of T cells in localized non-small cell lung cancer. The repertoire was sequenced with immunoSEQ multiplex PCR; TCRdb's copy has only in-frame clones and lacks some. Seen here are several thousand clones, approximately 30% observed once, and the top ten hold around 13%. Specimen: lung tumor tissue, collected before any cancer treatment. These receptors all come from a man aged 40 to 75 with stage II lung adenocarcinoma. The CDR3 runs from the conserved cysteine through the conserved F or W. Each record gives: V gene, CDR3 protein.

TRBV11-3	CASSLDRASYEQYF
TRBV6-8	CASSYSWTGDNTEAFF
TRBV11-3	CASSPGTGGNQPQHF
TRBV10-2	CASSEEVGGKNTEAFF
TRBV2	CASGGDNKETQYF
TRBV28	CASSLQNPYGYTF
TRBV6-8	CASSSPGRGSLSAEAFF
TRBV14	CASSQVAGRTEAFF
TRBV28	CASRTYWNTEAFF
TRBV11-3	CASSQKRPDRVEQPQHF
TRBV19	CASSRTANNSPLHF
TRBV11-3	CASSSRADHNSPLHF
TRBV14	CASSPLGAWTEAFF
TRBV2	CASSLDRGGPTDTQYF
TRBV11-3	CASSQIPGQGYEKLFF
TRBV11-3	CASSMTGVTDTQYF
TRBV9	CAGRDRGVGQPQHF
TRBV6-8	CASSYSPSGGFNEQFF
TRBV19	CASRIGGGPGDEQFF
TRBV10-2	CASSEPPGQRQETQYF